The clone carrying this T cell receptor (beta chain) has more than one count but fewer than ten. The antigen remains undetermined. This entry belongs to a study of radiotherapy plus CTLA-4 blockade in lung cancer. Findings and limits, study-wide: Early clone dynamics of blood T cells, plus interferon-beta, reportedly predicted response best. Once radiotherapy plus ipilimumab had been given, TCR clones derived from tumor expanded in blood.

TCRdb keeps only in-frame clones here, not all; method: immunoSEQ multiplex PCR. The sample lists approximately 60,000 clones, 77% occurring once. The CDR3 totals 16 residues. The V and J ends lost 3 bases and 7 bases respectively, with 18 bases between them. CDR1 is KGHSH, CDR2 LQKENI, per germline. This specimen was peripheral blood, taken from a patient treated with radiotherapy plus ipilimumab. This receptor was obtained from a human donor with non-small cell lung cancer who had a complete response to radiotherapy plus ipilimumab. The V gene is TRBV18, the J gene TRBJ1-4; perhaps TRBD1 as D (5 bases). The CDR3 is CASSPNRRGGIEKLFF. CDR3 nucleotide sequence: TGTGCCAGCTCACCTAACCGACGGGGCGGAATTGAAAAACTGTTTTTT.